This T cell receptor (beta chain) stems from a study of human thymus T cells. The junction had 4 bases not matched to a gene; V was cut back by 4 bases and J by 8 bases. This CDR3 comprises 13 residues. In germline, CDR1 is MDHEN, CDR2 SYDVKM. Produced via immunoSEQ multiplex PCR; TCRdb's table is partial and in-frame only. The repertoire consists of approximately 46,000 clones, with 95% occurring once and the leading ten covering approximately 0.17%. This clone was counted a single time. Four of the eight donors gave roughly 0.5-1 mL blood during surgery. Blood DNA came from all available leukocytes, not a fixed cell number.

The chain links TRBV28 to TRBJ2-4; 8 bases match TRBD1. The specimen was blood. The receptor was derived from a girl younger than two with a congenital heart defect but otherwise immunologically healthy. The CDR3 DNA follows: TGTGCCAGCAGTTCGGGACAGGAAGACATTCAGTACTTC. It is translated as CASSSGQEDIQYF.